A single sample gave rise to the 28 T cell receptor beta chains below, sequenced in a study of regulatory T cells in long-lasting Graves disease. Indicated time point: newly diagnosed GD, antithyroid drugs for less than 3 months. RNA extracted from PBMCs served as the sequencing template. Combining iRepertoire HTBI primers with Arm-PCR of CDR3 regions, the authors built TCR beta libraries. TCRdb fed the multiplex PCR reads into MiXCR, producing one record per CDR3 protein. The sample records some 250,000 distinct CDR3 sequences, around 19% being singletons. These same records also appear under a second study, on T cells in Graves' hyperthyroidism and ophthalmopathy.

The starting material was peripheral blood mononuclear cells (PBMCs), obtained at new diagnosis, from a patient treated with antithyroid drugs. These receptors were collected from a woman aged 30 to 39 with Graves disease.

The table lists this clonotype with many counts. The chain recombines TRBV12-3 or TRBV12-4 with TRBJ1-2; unclear D gene. The CDR3 length is 14 residues. V shed 6 bases and J shed 3 bases, with 14 bases lying between them. The CDR3: CASRWGRDDYGYTF. The CDR3 region has the DNA TGTGCCAGCAGGTGGGGAAGAGACGACTATGGCTACACCTTC.

Comments on this clonotype: A much more abundant neighbour one base away suggests this may be a read error. The rearrangement uses TRBV11-3 and TRBJ2-7; D is unclear. V was clipped by 6 bases and J by 4 bases, with 13 bases between them. CDR3 length: 13 residues. CDR1 is SGHNT, CDR2 YENEEA, per germline. The CDR3 DNA sequence: TGTGCCAGCAGTTCCTTGGGCGGTTACGAGCAGTACTTC. Translation: CASSSLGGYEQYF.

This clonotype has a count of ten or more. The V call is TRBV20-1, the J call TRBJ2-1; 11 nucleotides agree with TRBD2. V shed 3 bases, J shed 10 bases, and the junction held 11 bases outside the gene matches. Germline V gene sequence: CDR1 DFQATT, CDR2 SNEGSKA (reference sequence). The CDR3 extends over 15 amino acids. CDR3 sequence reads: CSASVSSGGAREQFF. CDR3 bases: TGCAGTGCTAGTGTGAGTAGCGGGGGGGCCCGAGAGCAGTTCTTC.

This clonotype appeared many times. The chain links TRBV7-2 to TRBJ2-3; TRBD2 aligns across 10 bases. CDR3 size: 14 residues. Per germline, CDR1 SGHTA and CDR2 FQGNSA. The J segment lost 3 bases and the V segment lost 6 bases, leaving 3 bases of the junction unmatched. The CDR3 DNA follows: TGTGCCAGCAGGGGACTAGCGAGTACAGATACGCAGTATTTT. Amino acids: CASRGLASTDTQYF.

This clonotype was seen repeatedly, ten times or more. The chain is built from TRBV7-9 and TRBJ1-4; D not resolved. This CDR3 has 15 amino acids. V lost 5 bases and J lost 8, with 18 bases in between. Germline values: CDR1 SEHNR, CDR2 FQNEAQ (reference sequence). This chain's CDR3 is CASSPRTGIGEKLFF. Written as DNA, the CDR3 is TGTGCCAGCAGCCCGCGGACGGGGATTGGGGAAAAACTGTTTTTT.

At least ten counts were recorded for this clonotype. The chain links TRBV6-1 to TRBJ1-1; no reliable D call. Per germline, CDR1 MNHNS and CDR2 SASEGT. Trimming left V 6 bases short and J 0 bases short, with 8 bases between. The CDR3 sequence is 13 residues long. The CDR3 region is CASRQHMNTEAFF. CDR3 bases: TGTGCCAGCAGACAGCACATGAACACTGAAGCTTTCTTT.

This clonotype showed up many times. V is TRBV5-1 and J is TRBJ2-1; 8 bases line up with TRBD1. Germline V CDR1 and CDR2: SGHRS, YFSETQ. Germline trimming cut 0 bases from V and 15 bases from J; bases unmatched to any gene: 11. The CDR3 totals 14 residues. The CDR3 nucleotides are TGCGCCAGCAGCTTGGAAACCCAGGGGGCGCCTCGGTTCTTC. Translating gives CASSLETQGAPRFF.

This clonotype appeared many times. The genes are TRBV7-9 and TRBJ2-1, with 8 bases fitting TRBD2. There are 17 residues in the CDR3. Germline V gives CDR1 SEHNR, CDR2 FQNEAQ (reference sequence). The ends lost 4 bases at V and 1 base at J; junction bases unmatched: 9. CDR3 loop: CASSSGDGRGSYNEQFF. In DNA form, the CDR3 reads TGTGCCAGCAGCTCCGGCGACGGGAGGGGTTCCTACAATGAGCAGTTCTTC.

To note about this clonotype: A read error may explain this, as a much larger clone is one base away. The chain has TRBV20-1 and TRBJ1-6; perhaps TRBD1 as D (5 bases). In germline, CDR1 is DFQATT, CDR2 SNEGSKA (reference sequence). This CDR3 has 17 residues. CDR3 sequence reads: CNARDVGIGTANSPLHF. The CDR3 DNA reads TGCAATGCTAGAGATGTTGGGATCGGGACGGCTAATTCACCCCTCCACTTT.

This clonotype appeared a few times. This chain uses TRBV9 with TRBJ2-2, with 8 bases aligning to TRBD2. CDR1 SGDLS and CDR2 YYNGEE come from the germline V gene. With V trimmed by 3 bases and J by 7 bases, 2 bases remained unmatched. CDR3 length: 13 amino acids. The CDR3 DNA reads TGTGCCAGCAGCGGGACTAGCCGCGGGGAGCTGTTTTTT. It specifies CASSGTSRGELFF.

The genes are TRBV6-5 and TRBJ1-1; 10 bases match TRBD1. The germline gives CDR1 MNHEY, CDR2 SVGAGI. Trimming cost V 1 base and J 5 bases; bases outside gene matches: 7. The CDR3 has 16 amino acids. The DNA for the CDR3 is TGTGCCAGCAGTTACTTATCCCCGGGACAGGGGACTGAAGCTTTCTTT. Residues: CASSYLSPGQGTEAFF.

This clonotype was counted only a few times. One junction end does not reproduce the germline sequence, and a read error may be involved. J is TRBJ1-2 and V is TRBV5-5; 8 bases line up with TRBD1. CDR1 is SGHKS and CDR2 is YYEKEE in the germline V gene (reference sequence). The CDR3 spans 14 residues. The CDR3 region has the DNA TGTGCCAGCAGCTTGACAGGGGGAGACTATAGCTACACCTTC. The encoded protein is CASSLTGGDYSYTF. The full variable domain, rest sourced from reference TRBV5-5 and TRBJ1-2, is DAGVTQSPTHLIKTRGQQVTLRCSPISGHKSVSWYQQVLGQGPQFIFQYYEKEERGRGNFPDRFSARQFPNYSSELNVNALLLGDSALYLCASSLTGGDYSYTFGSGTRLTVV.

The table lists this clonotype with many counts. The genes are TRBV12-3 or TRBV12-4 and TRBJ1-3, with 10 positions matching TRBD1. The CDR3 is 17 residues long. V was pared by 5 bases and J by 2 bases, with 9 bases of the junction left unmatched. For the CDR3, the DNA is TGTGCCAGCAGTACCGACGGACAGGGGGTTGCTGGAAACACCATATATTTT. Amino acids: CASSTDGQGVAGNTIYF.

This clonotype came up many times. The genes are TRBV20-1 and TRBJ1-4; D gene ambiguous. The V gene lost 0 bases and the J gene lost 8 bases, with 13 bases spanning the gap. The CDR3 contains 14 residues. The V gene's germline CDR1 is DFQATT and CDR2 SNEGSKA (reference sequence). The CDR3 DNA sequence: TGCAGTGCTAGAGATAGGCGAGAAAGCGAAAAACTGTTTTTT. As protein: CSARDRRESEKLFF.

This clonotype was observed many times. V and J are TRBV6-1 and TRBJ2-7; 7 bases fit TRBD1. Unmatched junction bases numbered 5, after V lost 6 bases and J lost 0 bases. Germline lookup yields CDR1 MNHNS and CDR2 SASEGT. The length of the CDR3 is 14 residues. Written as DNA, the CDR3 is TGTGCCAGCAGCGGGACAGTGTACTCCTACGAGCAGTACTTC. Its translation is CASSGTVYSYEQYF.

With regard to this clonotype: A far larger clone is just one base off, so this is likely a read error. The chain joins TRBV20-1 to TRBJ2-1; D is undetermined. The ends were cut back, 5 bases at V and 10 bases at J, with 18 bases in the middle. Germline CDR1 DFQATT, CDR2 SNEGSKA (reference sequence). The CDR3 length is 13 residues. The CDR3 coding sequence is TGCAGTGCTCAACATCCGGACGCCTACGAGCAGTTCTTC. This translates into CSAQHPDAYEQFF.

This clonotype was picked up many times. The genes are TRBV5-1 and TRBJ2-3; 8 bases are shared with TRBD2. The CDR3 runs 17 residues. After removal of 0 bases from V and 6 bases from J, the junction contained 12 bases not matched to a gene. Germline loops: CDR1 SGHRS, CDR2 YFSETQ. The CDR3: CASSLEMVGGAADTQYF. The CDR3 bases are TGCGCCAGCAGCTTGGAGATGGTCGGGGGGGCCGCTGATACGCAGTATTTT.

This clonotype was seen many times. The chain employs TRBV12-3 or TRBV12-4 and TRBJ2-7; D is unclear. CDR3 length: 12 residues. The V end was cut by 3 bases, the J end by 3 bases, with 6 bases between. Here the CDR3 reads CASSFYLYEQYF. CDR3 sequence (DNA): TGTGCCAGCAGTTTTTACCTCTACGAGCAGTACTTC.

This clonotype came up many times. The chain employs TRBV4-2 and TRBJ1-4; D not resolved. There are 16 residues in the CDR3. Deletions cut 4 bases from V and 8 bases from J, with 20 bases between. Germline CDR1 reads LGHNA; CDR2 reads YNFKEQ. CDR3: CASSPHPAPGGEKLFF. The DNA of the CDR3 is TGTGCCAGCAGCCCTCACCCGGCCCCGGGAGGGGAAAAACTGTTTTTT.

The rearrangement uses TRBV6-4 and TRBJ1-1, with no clear D. The CDR3 has 15 residues. Germline CDR1 reads MRHNA; CDR2 reads SNTAGT. Trimming stripped 4 bases from V and 1 base from J, with 13 bases between. CDR3 bases: TGTGCCAGCAGTGTCCCCGGGTCGACGAACACTGAAGCTTTCTTT. Its translation is CASSVPGSTNTEAFF.

A note on this clonotype: The likely explanation is a read error, given a far larger clone one base away. V usage is TRBV13 and J usage is TRBJ2-1; TRBD2 matches at 8 bases. Germline assignment: CDR1 PRHDT and CDR2 FYEKMQ (reference sequence). The CDR3 loop spans 15 amino acids. This chain's CDR3 is CASSPTSAGDHEQFF. CDR3 in DNA: TGCGCCAGCAGCCCTACCTCAGCGGGAGACCATGAGCAGTTCTTC.

The chain couples TRBV7-2 to TRBJ2-5, with 7 positions matching TRBD1. The ends lost 7 bases at V and 5 bases at J; junction bases unmatched: 7. CDR3 length equals 13 residues. The germline V gene has CDR1 SGHTA and CDR2 FQGNSA. CDR3: CASNPGGMETQYF. The CDR3, as DNA: TGTGCCAGCAACCCAGGGGGAATGGAGACCCAGTACTTC.

This clonotype was detected many times. The V and J genes are TRBV2 and TRBJ1-2; D gene ambiguous. V gave up 6 bases and J gave up 5 bases, with 19 bases separating them. The CDR3 has 15 residues. CDR1 is SNHLY and CDR2 is FYNNEI in the germline V gene. CDR3 sequence (DNA): TGTGCCAGCAGCCCCGGGCCATGGGGAGAATATGGCTACACCTTC. Translating gives CASSPGPWGEYGYTF.

A note on this clonotype: A clone one base away is much larger, so this may be a read error. The chain is built from TRBV20-1 and TRBJ1-1; possible D gene TRBD1, 6 bases. The CDR3 contains 13 residues. CDR1 and CDR2 from the germline V gene are DFQATT and SNEGSKA (reference sequence). CDR3 protein: CSAPGTQNTVAFF. CDR3 nucleotides: TGCAGTGCCCCCGGGACACAGAACACTGTAGCTTTCTTT.

This clonotype was seen a few times. The J gene is TRBJ2-7, the V gene TRBV29-1; 10 nucleotides match TRBD1. The CDR3 has 15 amino acids. Trimming cost V 4 bases and J 6 bases; bases outside gene matches: 12. Germline V lookup: CDR1 SQVTM, CDR2 ANQGSEA. CDR3 DNA: TGCAGCGTTGTTCCCCCAAGTGGGACAGGGGTCGAGCAGTACTTC. It is translated as CSVVPPSGTGVEQYF.

This clonotype was recorded many times. The chain employs TRBV3-1 and TRBJ2-3; 12 nucleotides line up with TRBD2. Germline V gene lookup returns CDR1 LGHDT and CDR2 YNNKEL (reference sequence). There are 15 residues in the CDR3. V gave up 4 bases and J gave up 6 bases; unmatched junction bases: 5. The CDR3 protein is CASSRRTSGADTQYF. CDR3 sequence (DNA): TGTGCCAGCAGCCGGAGGACTAGCGGGGCCGATACGCAGTATTTT.

In this sample, this clonotype turned up many times. The chain joins TRBV7-2 to TRBJ2-1; perhaps TRBD1 as D (6 bases). CDR1 SGHTA and CDR2 FQGNSA come from the germline V gene. The ends were cut back, 6 bases at V and 7 bases at J, with 22 bases in the middle. The length of the CDR3 is 16 residues. The DNA of the CDR3 is TGTGCCAGCAGGCGCTCGGGCAGGGGAAGTTTGAATGAGCAGTTCTTC. Protein: CASRRSGRGSLNEQFF.

The J gene is TRBJ2-5, the V gene TRBV2; the D is unclear. V was pared by 1 base and J by 5 bases, with 8 bases between. This CDR3 spans 13 amino acids. Germline CDR1 and CDR2: SNHLY and FYNNEI. The DNA for the CDR3 is TGTGCCAGCAGTGAAGTCCAATGGGAGACCCAGTACTTC. Protein product: CASSEVQWETQYF.